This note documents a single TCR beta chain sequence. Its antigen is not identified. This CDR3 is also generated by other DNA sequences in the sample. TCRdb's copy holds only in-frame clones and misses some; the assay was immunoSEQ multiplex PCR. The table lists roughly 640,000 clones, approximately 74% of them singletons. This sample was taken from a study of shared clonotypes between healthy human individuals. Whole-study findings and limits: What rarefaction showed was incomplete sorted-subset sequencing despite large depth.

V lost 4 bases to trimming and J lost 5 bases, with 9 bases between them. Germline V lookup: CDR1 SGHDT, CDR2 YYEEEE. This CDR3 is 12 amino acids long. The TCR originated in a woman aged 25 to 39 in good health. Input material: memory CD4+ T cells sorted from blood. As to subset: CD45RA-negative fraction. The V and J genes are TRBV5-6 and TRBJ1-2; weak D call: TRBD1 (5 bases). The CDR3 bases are TGTGCCAGCAGCCTGCGGGGGTATGGCTACACCTTC. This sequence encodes CASSLRGYGYTF. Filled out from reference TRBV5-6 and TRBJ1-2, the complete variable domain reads DAGVTQSPTHLIKTRGQQVTLRCSPKSGHDTVSWYQQALGQGPQFIFQYYEEEERQRGNFPDRFSGHQFPNYSSELNVNALLLGDSALYLCASSLRGYGYTFGSGTRLTVV.